These 19 T cell receptor beta chains share one sample of origin, sequenced in a study of long-term antiretroviral therapy in people with HIV. At the survey level, the v3.0 immunoSEQ assay was run. Here immunoSEQ multiplex PCR was the method, and the copy in TCRdb shows in-frame clones only, minus some. The sample lists 13,000 to 15,000 clones; approximately 82% were seen once. Here the sequenced sample was unsorted PBMCs, taken 0.4 years after starting antiretroviral therapy. Receptor source: a man between 25 and 39 years old with HIV.

The J gene is TRBJ2-1, the V gene TRBV5-1; D not certain. Germline loops: CDR1 SGHRS, CDR2 YFSETQ. The CDR3 is 11 residues long. The ends were cut back, 2 bases at V and 8 bases at J, with 5 bases in the middle. The CDR3 region is CASSLWDEQFF. The CDR3 coding sequence is TGCGCCAGCAGCTTATGGGATGAGCAGTTCTTC.

The chain carries TRBV7-3 and TRBJ2-5, with D possibly matching TRBD2 (6 bases). Germline V gene data show CDR1 as SGHTA and CDR2 as FQGTGA. The CDR3 runs to 13 residues. V was cut by 4 bases and J by 2 bases, with 8 bases left in between. The CDR3 loop reads CASSSRGQETQYF. The CDR3 DNA reads as TGTGCCAGCAGCTCACGGGGGCAAGAGACCCAGTACTTC.

This chain joins TRBV30 and TRBJ2-3; no firm D call. Per germline, CDR1 GTSNPN and CDR2 SVGIG (reference sequence). Trimming removed 0 bases at V and 4 bases at J, with 11 bases between. The CDR3 contains 14 residues. CDR3 DNA sequence: TGTGCCTGGAGTGTGGAGACTGGGGCAGATACGCAGTATTTT. It codes for CAWSVETGADTQYF.

The rearrangement joins TRBV27 to TRBJ2-3; D is undetermined. Trimming stripped 3 bases from V and 3 bases from J, with 13 bases between. There are 15 residues in the CDR3. Per the germline V gene, CDR1 is MNHEY and CDR2 is SMNVEV (reference sequence). The chain's CDR3 is CASSFFLGRTDTQYF. The CDR3 bases are TGTGCCAGCAGTTTTTTTCTAGGTAGGACAGATACGCAGTATTTT.

The chain recombines TRBV6-5 with TRBJ1-5; 9 nucleotides agree with TRBD1. The junction had 9 bases not matched to a gene; V was cut back by 6 bases and J by 6 bases. CDR1 is MNHEY, CDR2 SVGAGI, per germline. This CDR3 is 15 amino acids long. The DNA of the CDR3 is TGTGCCAGCAGCCAAGGACAGGGGCGCCCTCAGCCCCAGCATTTT. Its translation: CASSQGQGRPQPQHF.

The chain links TRBV7-2 to TRBJ2-1; possible D gene TRBD2, 5 bases. This CDR3 has 17 residues. Trimming cost V 3 bases and J 2 bases, with 17 bases left between them. Germline V lookup: CDR1 SGHTA, CDR2 FQGNSA. CDR3 bases: TGTGCCAGCAGCTTTGATAGCGCAACCGGGGCCTACAATGAGCAGTTCTTC. Its translation: CASSFDSATGAYNEQFF. Supplemented by reference TRBV7-2 and TRBJ2-1, the full variable domain reads GAGVSQSPSNKVTEKGKDVELRCDPISGHTALYWYRQSLGQGLEFLIYFQGNSAPDKSGLPSDRFSAERTGGSVSTLTIQRTQQEDSAVYLCASSFDSATGAYNEQFFGPGTRLTVL.

There are a few counts of this clone. The CDR3: CASSSPSYEQYF. CDR3 bases: TGTGCCAGTAGTAGCCCCTCCTACGAGCAGTACTTC. The rearrangement uses TRBV19 and TRBJ2-7; D unclear. The CDR3 length is 12 residues. V was pared by 4 bases and J by 0 bases, with 4 bases between. Germline loops: CDR1 LNHDA, CDR2 SQIVND (reference sequence).

The chain has TRBV4-2 and TRBJ1-1, with TRBD1 matching over 8 bases. The junction had 12 bases not matched to a gene; V was cut back by 0 bases and J by 9 bases. This CDR3 region has 16 residues. Germline V gene sequence: CDR1 LGHNA, CDR2 YNFKEQ. The DNA for the CDR3 is TGTGCCAGCAGCCAAGATCCAGGACAGGGACGTCTGAAAGCTTTCTTT. Translating it yields CASSQDPGQGRLKAFF.

V gene TRBV29-1 combines with J gene TRBJ2-1; tentative D call: TRBD1 (6 bases). Trimming took off 8 bases at V and 7 bases at J, with 21 bases between the two ends. CDR3 length: 14 residues. Germline V gene lookup returns CDR1 SQVTM and CDR2 ANQGSEA. The chain's CDR3 is CSFWVTDSANEQFF. As DNA, the CDR3 is TGCAGCTTTTGGGTGACGGACAGTGCGAATGAGCAGTTCTTC.

V is TRBV5-4 and J is TRBJ2-5; D unresolved. The CDR3 runs to 15 residues. The germline CDR1 and CDR2 sequences are SGHNT and YYREEE (reference sequence). V was shortened by 4 bases and J by 4 bases, with 17 bases between the two germline ends. This CDR3 reads CASSPLPDGRETQYF. The CDR3 coding sequence is TGTGCCAGCAGCCCTCTCCCGGACGGGCGAGAGACCCAGTACTTC.

This chain connects TRBV5-6 to TRBJ2-7; 7 bases align to TRBD2. The CDR3 contains 15 residues. CDR1 and CDR2 from the germline V gene are SGHDT and YYEEEE. V gave up 5 bases and J gave up 0 bases; unmatched junction bases: 8. The CDR3: CASSPGPSGSYEQYF. DNA of the CDR3: TGTGCCAGCAGTCCGGGCCCTAGCGGCTCCTACGAGCAGTACTTC.

The rearrangement uses TRBV6-5 and TRBJ1-4; D ambiguous. V lost 6 bases to trimming and J lost 7 bases, with 15 bases between them. This CDR3 comprises 14 residues. Germline CDR1 and CDR2: MNHEY and SVGAGI. The CDR3 region is CASSRYLGSEKLFF. Here the CDR3 DNA reads TGTGCCAGCAGCCGATACTTGGGTAGTGAAAAACTGTTTTTT.

V is TRBV4-3 and J is TRBJ2-1, with TRBD2 matching over 7 bases. Germline CDR1 LGHNA, CDR2 YSLEER. The length of the CDR3 is 16 residues. With V trimmed by 1 base and J by 0 bases, 3 bases remained unmatched. Here the CDR3 DNA reads TGCGCCAGCAGCCAAGGGGAGCGGGGCTCCTACAATGAGCAGTTCTTC. It encodes CASSQGERGSYNEQFF.

This chain connects TRBV23-1 to TRBJ2-1; the match to TRBD1 covers 9 bases. TRBV23-1 is identified as an open reading frame with a role that is uncertain. The V and J ends lost 8 bases and 9 bases, in that order; junction bases with no gene match: 14. The CDR3 contains 15 residues. The CDR3 protein is CASPTRDRELVEQFF. The DNA of the CDR3 is TGCGCCAGCCCCACCAGGGACAGGGAATTGGTTGAGCAGTTCTTC.

The V gene is TRBV4-2, the J gene TRBJ2-1; 7 positions match TRBD2. This CDR3 is 20 amino acids long. CDR1 and CDR2 (germline): LGHNA, YNFKEQ. J gave up 0 bases and V 0 bases, and 14 bases lay outside the gene matches. The CDR3 is CASSQDLSSGYRSSYNEQFF. The CDR3, as DNA: TGTGCCAGCAGCCAAGATCTCTCTAGCGGCTATCGGAGCTCCTACAATGAGCAGTTCTTC.

This clone has more than one count but fewer than ten. The chain recombines TRBV6-1 with TRBJ2-7; D possibly matches TRBD1 or TRBD2 (5 bases each). Per germline, CDR1 MNHNS and CDR2 SASEGT. The CDR3 is 14 amino acids. The V and J ends lost 4 bases and 5 bases respectively, with 15 bases between them. CDR3 region: CASSVGEGSDEQYF. CDR3 nucleotides: TGTGCCAGCAGTGTGGGTGAGGGGTCGGACGAGCAGTACTTC.

This chain joins TRBV10-3 and TRBJ2-2, with 10 bases matching TRBD1. Per the germline V gene, CDR1 is ENHRY and CDR2 is SYGVKD. The CDR3 spans 15 residues. The V gene end was trimmed by 9 bases and the J gene end by 1 base; junction bases not matched to a gene: 5. Here the CDR3 DNA reads TGTGCCATGCAGACAGGGGGCGGGAACACCGGGGAGCTGTTTTTT. Protein: CAMQTGGGNTGELFF.

V usage is TRBV5-1 and J usage is TRBJ1-1; D possibly corresponds to TRBD1 (6 bases). CDR3 length: 16 residues. CDR1 SGHRS and CDR2 YFSETQ come from the germline V gene. Between the trimmed V and J ends, which lost 0 bases and 7 bases, there was a span of 19 bases. This chain's CDR3 is CASSLAGAGAIHEAFF. The DNA of the CDR3 is TGCGCCAGCAGCTTGGCCGGGGCAGGGGCCATCCATGAAGCTTTCTTT.

In nucleotides, the CDR3 is TGTGCCAGCAGTGAGGGACAGGTACCAGGGATCTACACCTTC. Protein product: CASSEGQVPGIYTF. V and J are TRBV2 and TRBJ1-2; 8 bases fit TRBD1. V lost 3 bases to trimming and J lost 10 bases; unmatched junction nucleotides: 10. This CDR3 is built from 14 residues. Per germline, CDR1 SNHLY and CDR2 FYNNEI.